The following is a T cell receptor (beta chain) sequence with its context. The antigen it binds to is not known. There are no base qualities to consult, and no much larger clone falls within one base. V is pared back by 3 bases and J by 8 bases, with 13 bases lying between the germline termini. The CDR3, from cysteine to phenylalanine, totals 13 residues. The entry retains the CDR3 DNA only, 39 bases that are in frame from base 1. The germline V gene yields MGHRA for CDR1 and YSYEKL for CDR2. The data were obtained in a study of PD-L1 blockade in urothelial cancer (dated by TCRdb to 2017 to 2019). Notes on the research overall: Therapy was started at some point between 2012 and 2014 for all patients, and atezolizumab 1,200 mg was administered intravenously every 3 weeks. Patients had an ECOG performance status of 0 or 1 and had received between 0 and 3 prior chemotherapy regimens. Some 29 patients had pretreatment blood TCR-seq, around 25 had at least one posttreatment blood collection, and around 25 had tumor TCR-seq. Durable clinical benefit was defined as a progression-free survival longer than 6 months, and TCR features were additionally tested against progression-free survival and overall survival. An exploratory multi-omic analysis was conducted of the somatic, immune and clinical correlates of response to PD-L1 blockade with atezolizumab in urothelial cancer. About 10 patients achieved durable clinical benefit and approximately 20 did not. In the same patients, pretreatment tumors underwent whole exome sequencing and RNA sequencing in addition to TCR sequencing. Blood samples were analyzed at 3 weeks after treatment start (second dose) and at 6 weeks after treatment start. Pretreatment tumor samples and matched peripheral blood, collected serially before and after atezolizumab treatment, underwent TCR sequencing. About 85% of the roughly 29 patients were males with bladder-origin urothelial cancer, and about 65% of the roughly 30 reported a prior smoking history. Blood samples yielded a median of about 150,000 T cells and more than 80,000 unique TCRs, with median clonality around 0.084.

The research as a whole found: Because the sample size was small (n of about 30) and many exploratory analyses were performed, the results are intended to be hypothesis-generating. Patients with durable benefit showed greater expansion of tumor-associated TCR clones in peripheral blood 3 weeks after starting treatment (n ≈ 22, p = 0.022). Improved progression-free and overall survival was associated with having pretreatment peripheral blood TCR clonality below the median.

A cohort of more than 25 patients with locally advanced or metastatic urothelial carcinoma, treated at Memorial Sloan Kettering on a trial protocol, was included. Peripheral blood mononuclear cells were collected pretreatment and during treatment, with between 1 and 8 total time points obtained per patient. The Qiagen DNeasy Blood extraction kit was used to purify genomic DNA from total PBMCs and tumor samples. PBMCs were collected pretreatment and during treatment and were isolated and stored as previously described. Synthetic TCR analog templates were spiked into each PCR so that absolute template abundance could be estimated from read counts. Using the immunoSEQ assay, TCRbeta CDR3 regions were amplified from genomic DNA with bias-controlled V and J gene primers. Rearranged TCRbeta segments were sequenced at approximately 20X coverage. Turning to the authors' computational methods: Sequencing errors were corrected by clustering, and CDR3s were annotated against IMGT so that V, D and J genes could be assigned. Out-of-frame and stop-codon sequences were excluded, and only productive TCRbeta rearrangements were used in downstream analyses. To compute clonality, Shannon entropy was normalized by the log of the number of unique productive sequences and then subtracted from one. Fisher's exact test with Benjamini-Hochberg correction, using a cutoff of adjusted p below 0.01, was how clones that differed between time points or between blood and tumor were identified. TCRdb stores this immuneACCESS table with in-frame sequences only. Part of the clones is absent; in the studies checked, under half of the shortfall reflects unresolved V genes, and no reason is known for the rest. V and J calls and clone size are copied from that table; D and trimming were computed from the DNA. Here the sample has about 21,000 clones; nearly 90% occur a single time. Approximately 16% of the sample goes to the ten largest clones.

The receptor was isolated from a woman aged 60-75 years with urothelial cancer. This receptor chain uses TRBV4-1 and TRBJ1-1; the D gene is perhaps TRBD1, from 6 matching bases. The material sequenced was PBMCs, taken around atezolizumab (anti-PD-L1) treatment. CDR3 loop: CASSHPGQGEAFF. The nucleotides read TGCGCCAGCAGCCACCCGGGGCAGGGGGAAGCTTTCTTT.